These T cell receptor beta chains were read from a single sample in a study of T cell responses to AZD1222 COVID-19 vaccine. Only in-frame clones appear in the TCRdb table, and some are missing; sequencing was by immunoSEQ multiplex PCR. The repertoire includes about 100,000 clones, 92% of them detected once, and 0.95% to 1.5% sits in the top ten. The source was peripheral blood, collected on day 0 of AZD1222 vaccination. The receptors were sampled from an adult in good health. Both conserved end residues are part of each CDR3. The order of the fields is J gene, clone size, D gene, V gene, CDR3 DNA, CDR3 protein. The D gene is left open where the match is weak. Clone size, where shown, is once, few, many, or a class for clones that have expanded.

j_gene: TRBJ1-2; abundance: .; d_gene: TRBD1; v_gene: TRBV7-2; CDR3nt: TGTGCCAGCAGCTTAGTAAGACAGGGACACTATGGCTACACCTTC; CDR3aa: CASSLVRQGHYGYTF
j_gene: TRBJ1-1; abundance: once; d_gene: .; v_gene: TRBV5-4; CDR3nt: TGTGCCAGCAGCTTGGAAGCTGAAGCTTTCTTT; CDR3aa: CASSLEAEAFF
j_gene: TRBJ1-6; abundance: .; d_gene: TRBD1; v_gene: TRBV18; CDR3nt: TGTGCCAGCTCACGCCGGGACAGGGATAATTCACCCCTCCACTTT; CDR3aa: CASSRRDRDNSPLHF
j_gene: TRBJ2-1; abundance: .; d_gene: .; v_gene: TRBV13; CDR3nt: TGTGCCAGCAGCCTATTGGGGATATACAATGAGCAGTTCTTC; CDR3aa: CASSLLGIYNEQFF
j_gene: TRBJ1-6; abundance: .; d_gene: .; v_gene: TRBV2; CDR3nt: TGTGCCAGCAGTGTTGGCAAGGACGGTTCACCCCTCCACTTT; CDR3aa: CASSVGKDGSPLHF
j_gene: TRBJ2-2; abundance: .; d_gene: .; v_gene: TRBV30; CDR3nt: TGTGCCTGGAGTCGGAACCGGGGCACGGGCACCGGGGAGCTGTTTTTT; CDR3aa: CAWSRNRGTGTGELFF
j_gene: TRBJ1-1; abundance: .; d_gene: .; v_gene: TRBV5-1; CDR3nt: TGCGCCAGCAGCCCTTCATCACAGAACACTGAAGCTTTCTTT; CDR3aa: CASSPSSQNTEAFF
j_gene: TRBJ2-5; abundance: .; d_gene: TRBD1; v_gene: TRBV7-9; CDR3nt: TGTGCCAGCAGCGCCCGGGACAGGGGGGATAGGGAGACCCAGTACTTC; CDR3aa: CASSARDRGDRETQYF
j_gene: TRBJ2-5; abundance: .; d_gene: TRBD1; v_gene: TRBV30; CDR3nt: TGTGCATGGACAGGCCGGGAGACCCAGTACTTC; CDR3aa: CAWTGRETQYF
j_gene: TRBJ2-3; abundance: .; d_gene: .; v_gene: TRBV6-2/TRBV6-3; CDR3nt: TGTGCCAGCAGTTATGGGGCCGCCACAGATACGCAGTATTTT; CDR3aa: CASSYGAATDTQYF
j_gene: TRBJ2-1; abundance: .; d_gene: .; v_gene: TRBV12-3/TRBV12-4; CDR3nt: TGTGCCAGCAGCCGGCCGGGAAATGAGCAGTTCTTC; CDR3aa: CASSRPGNEQFF
j_gene: TRBJ2-6; abundance: .; d_gene: .; v_gene: TRBV6-4; CDR3nt: TGTGCCAGCAGTGAAAATGCTGGGGCCAACGTCCTGACTTTC; CDR3aa: CASSENAGANVLTF
j_gene: TRBJ2-7; abundance: .; d_gene: .; v_gene: TRBV6-2/TRBV6-3; CDR3nt: TGTGCCAGCAGTTACGGTCGCGCAAGGAAGTACGAGCAGTACTTC; CDR3aa: CASSYGRARKYEQYF
j_gene: TRBJ1-6; abundance: .; d_gene: TRBD1; v_gene: TRBV5-4; CDR3nt: TGTGCCAGCAGCTGGGGACAGCAAAATAATTCACCCCTCCACTTT; CDR3aa: CASSWGQQNNSPLHF
j_gene: TRBJ2-1; abundance: .; d_gene: .; v_gene: TRBV4-2; CDR3nt: TGTGCCAGCAGCCGTCTAGCGATCAATGAGCAGTTCTTC; CDR3aa: CASSRLAINEQFF
j_gene: TRBJ1-4; abundance: once; d_gene: TRBD1; v_gene: TRBV5-6; CDR3nt: TGTGCCAGCAGCTTGGGGACAGGGGTTGAAAAACTGTTTTTT; CDR3aa: CASSLGTGVEKLFF
j_gene: TRBJ1-2; abundance: .; d_gene: .; v_gene: TRBV19; CDR3nt: TGTGCCAGTAGTACCGGGCCCAACTATGGCTACACCTTC; CDR3aa: CASSTGPNYGYTF
j_gene: TRBJ1-1; abundance: .; d_gene: .; v_gene: TRBV15; CDR3nt: TGTGCCACCAGCGCTCGTTATGACACTGAAGCTTTCTTT; CDR3aa: CATSARYDTEAFF
j_gene: TRBJ2-5; abundance: .; d_gene: .; v_gene: TRBV11-2; CDR3nt: TGTGCCAGCAGCTTAGGATCCAAAGAGACCCAGTACTTC; CDR3aa: CASSLGSKETQYF
j_gene: TRBJ2-7; abundance: .; d_gene: TRBD2; v_gene: TRBV19; CDR3nt: TGTGCCAGTAGTATAAGAACTAGCGGAGGGGCCTACGAGCAGTACTTC; CDR3aa: CASSIRTSGGAYEQYF
j_gene: TRBJ2-7; abundance: .; d_gene: .; v_gene: TRBV7-2; CDR3nt: TGTGCCAGCAGCTTAGCTTTACCCTACGAGCAGTACTTC; CDR3aa: CASSLALPYEQYF
j_gene: TRBJ1-2; abundance: .; d_gene: .; v_gene: TRBV21-1; CDR3nt: TGTGCCAGCAGCAAACGCGGACAGGGCGAAAACTATGGCTACACCTTC; CDR3aa: CASSKRGQGENYGYTF
j_gene: TRBJ2-5; abundance: once; d_gene: TRBD1; v_gene: TRBV19; CDR3nt: TGTGCCAGTAACCCACAGGGACAGGGGAAAGAGACCCAGTACTTC; CDR3aa: CASNPQGQGKETQYF
j_gene: TRBJ2-3; abundance: .; d_gene: .; v_gene: TRBV19; CDR3nt: TGTGCCAGTAGTTTGGGAGAAAGCACAGATACGCAGTATTTT; CDR3aa: CASSLGESTDTQYF
j_gene: TRBJ1-1; abundance: once; d_gene: .; v_gene: TRBV10-3; CDR3nt: TGTGCCATCAAGGGGGGGAACACTGAAGCTTTCTTT; CDR3aa: CAIKGGNTEAFF
j_gene: TRBJ2-1; abundance: .; d_gene: .; v_gene: TRBV7-3; CDR3nt: TGTGCCAGCATCTATGAGCAGTTCTTC; CDR3aa: CASIYEQFF
j_gene: TRBJ2-7; abundance: .; d_gene: TRBD1; v_gene: TRBV18; CDR3nt: TGTGCCAGCTCATCCCCGGGACAGGGCAACGAGCAGTACTTC; CDR3aa: CASSSPGQGNEQYF
j_gene: TRBJ1-3; abundance: .; d_gene: .; v_gene: TRBV2; CDR3nt: TGTGCCAGCAAGGGGACCGTCTCTGGAAACACCATATATTTT; CDR3aa: CASKGTVSGNTIYF
j_gene: TRBJ2-3; abundance: .; d_gene: TRBD1; v_gene: TRBV27; CDR3nt: TGTGCCAGCAGTGTACCGGGACAGGGGACTTCCATCACAGATACGCAGTATTTT; CDR3aa: CASSVPGQGTSITDTQYF
j_gene: TRBJ1-1; abundance: .; d_gene: TRBD1; v_gene: TRBV13; CDR3nt: TGTGCCAGCAGCTCATACAGGGGGATGAACACTGAAGCTTTCTTT; CDR3aa: CASSSYRGMNTEAFF
j_gene: TRBJ1-5; abundance: .; d_gene: TRBD1; v_gene: TRBV7-2; CDR3nt: TGTGCCAGCAGCTCGGGACAGGGGATCAATCAGCCCCAGCATTTT; CDR3aa: CASSSGQGINQPQHF
j_gene: TRBJ1-1; abundance: many; d_gene: .; v_gene: TRBV21-1; CDR3nt: TGTGCCAGCAGCTTCTACGCCGGGACAGGGAAGAGGAACACTGAAGCTTTCTTT; CDR3aa: CASSFYAGTGKRNTEAFF
j_gene: TRBJ2-3; abundance: .; d_gene: TRBD2; v_gene: TRBV7-3; CDR3nt: TGTGCCAGCAGCTTAATGGCGGGAGGGGGGGCCGGTACGCAGTATTTT; CDR3aa: CASSLMAGGGAGTQYF
j_gene: TRBJ1-2; abundance: .; d_gene: TRBD1; v_gene: TRBV4-3; CDR3nt: TGCGCCAGCAGCCAAGAGAGGGGGCCGAGCTATGGCTACACCTTC; CDR3aa: CASSQERGPSYGYTF
j_gene: TRBJ1-6; abundance: .; d_gene: .; v_gene: TRBV25-1; CDR3nt: TGTGCCGCTCGGGACGCCAATTCACCCCTCCACTTT; CDR3aa: CAARDANSPLHF
j_gene: TRBJ1-2; abundance: .; d_gene: .; v_gene: TRBV19; CDR3nt: TGTGCCAGTAGTACTGGGGGAGGAACCGACTATGGCTACACCTTC; CDR3aa: CASSTGGGTDYGYTF
j_gene: TRBJ2-7; abundance: .; d_gene: .; v_gene: TRBV29-1; CDR3nt: TGCAGCGTTGAGTCCCCAGGGGTACCCTACGAGCAGTACTTC; CDR3aa: CSVESPGVPYEQYF
j_gene: TRBJ2-2; abundance: .; d_gene: .; v_gene: TRBV7-3; CDR3nt: TGTGCCAGCAGCGCGGGTACAGTCACCGGGGAGCTGTTTTTT; CDR3aa: CASSAGTVTGELFF
j_gene: TRBJ1-5; abundance: .; d_gene: .; v_gene: TRBV18; CDR3nt: TGTGCCAGCTCACCCCCTGTGAGTAGCAATCAGCCCCAGCATTTT; CDR3aa: CASSPPVSSNQPQHF
j_gene: TRBJ2-1; abundance: .; d_gene: .; v_gene: TRBV9; CDR3nt: TGTGCCAGCAGCTTAGGACAGGGAGGGAATGAGCAGTTCTTC; CDR3aa: CASSLGQGGNEQFF
j_gene: TRBJ2-5; abundance: .; d_gene: .; v_gene: TRBV20-1; CDR3nt: TGCAGTGCTAGGAAACAAGAGACCCAGTACTTC; CDR3aa: CSARKQETQYF
j_gene: TRBJ2-7; abundance: .; d_gene: .; v_gene: TRBV11-3; CDR3nt: TGTGCCAGCAGCCAATTTAAGGACTACGAGCAGTACTTC; CDR3aa: CASSQFKDYEQYF
j_gene: TRBJ2-7; abundance: once; d_gene: .; v_gene: TRBV5-4; CDR3nt: TGTGCCAGCAGCTTGTTAGGGGAGCAGTACTTC; CDR3aa: CASSLLGEQYF
j_gene: TRBJ1-4; abundance: .; d_gene: .; v_gene: TRBV19; CDR3nt: TGTGCCAGTAGCGGACAGTCCGCTAATGAAAAACTGTTTTTT; CDR3aa: CASSGQSANEKLFF
j_gene: TRBJ2-1; abundance: .; d_gene: .; v_gene: TRBV6-2/TRBV6-3; CDR3nt: TGTGCCAGCAGTTACTGGACAAATGAGCAGTTCTTC; CDR3aa: CASSYWTNEQFF
j_gene: TRBJ2-7; abundance: once; d_gene: TRBD2; v_gene: TRBV25-1; CDR3nt: TGTGCCAGCAGGACTAGCGGGAGGACCTACGAGCAGTACTTC; CDR3aa: CASRTSGRTYEQYF